This note documents a single T cell receptor (beta chain) sequence. The sample comes from a study of cytomegalovirus exposure and HLA in healthy donors. With 60 Vbeta and 13 Jbeta primers, the PCR was carried out. Measured with immunoSEQ multiplex PCR; TCRdb has only the in-frame clones, and not every one. Here the sample spans approximately 120,000 clones, over 60% being singletons. Germline-derived CDR1 and CDR2 are SGHDN and FVKESK. The CDR3 contains 14 residues. V lost 1 base, J lost 12 bases, and 18 bases lay in between. The V call is TRBV14, the J call TRBJ1-1; D uncertain. The sample was PBMCs. The source of this sequence is a female donor in good health and CMV-seronegative. As DNA, the CDR3 is TGTGCCAGCAGCCAAGCCCTAGGCACCCACGAATCTTTCTTT. This translates into CASSQALGTHESFF.